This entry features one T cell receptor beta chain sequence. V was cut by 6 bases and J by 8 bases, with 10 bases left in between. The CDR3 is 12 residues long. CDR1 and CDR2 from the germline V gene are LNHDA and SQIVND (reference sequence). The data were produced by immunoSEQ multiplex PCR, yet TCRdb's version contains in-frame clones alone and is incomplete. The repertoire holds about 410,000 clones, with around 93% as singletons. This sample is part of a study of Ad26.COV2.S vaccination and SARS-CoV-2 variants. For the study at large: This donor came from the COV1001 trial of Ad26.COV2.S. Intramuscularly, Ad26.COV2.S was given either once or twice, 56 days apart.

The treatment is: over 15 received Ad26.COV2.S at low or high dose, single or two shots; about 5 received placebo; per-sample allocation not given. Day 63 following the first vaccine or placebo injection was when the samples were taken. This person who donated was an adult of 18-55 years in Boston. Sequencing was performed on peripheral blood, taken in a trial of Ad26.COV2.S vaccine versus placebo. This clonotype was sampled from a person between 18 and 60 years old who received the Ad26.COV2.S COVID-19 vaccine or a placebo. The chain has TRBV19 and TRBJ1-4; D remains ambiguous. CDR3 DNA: TGTGCCAGTAGAACCCATAGCGAAAAACTGTTTTTT. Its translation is CASRTHSEKLFF.